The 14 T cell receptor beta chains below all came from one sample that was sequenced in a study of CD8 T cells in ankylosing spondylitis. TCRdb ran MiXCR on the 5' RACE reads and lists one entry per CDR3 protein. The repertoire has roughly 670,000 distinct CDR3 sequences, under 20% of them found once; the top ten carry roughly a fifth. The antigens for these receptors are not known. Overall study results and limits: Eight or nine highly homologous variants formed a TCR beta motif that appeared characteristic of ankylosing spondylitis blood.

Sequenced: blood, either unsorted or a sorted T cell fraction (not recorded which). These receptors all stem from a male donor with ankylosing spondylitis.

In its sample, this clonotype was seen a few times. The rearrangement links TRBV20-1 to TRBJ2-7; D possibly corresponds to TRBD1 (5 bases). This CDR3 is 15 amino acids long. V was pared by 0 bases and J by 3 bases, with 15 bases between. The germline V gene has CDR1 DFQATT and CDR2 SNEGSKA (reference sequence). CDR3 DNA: TGCAGTGCTAGAGATGGACAAGGAATAGGCTACGAGCAGTACTTC. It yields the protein CSARDGQGIGYEQYF.

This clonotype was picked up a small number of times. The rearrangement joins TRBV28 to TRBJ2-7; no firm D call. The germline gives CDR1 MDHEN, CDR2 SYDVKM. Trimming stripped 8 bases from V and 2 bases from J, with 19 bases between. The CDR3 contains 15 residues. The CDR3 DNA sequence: TGTGCCAGCGGTCCCCCCCAGTCTGGCCCCTACGAGCAGTACTTC. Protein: CASGPPQSGPYEQYF.

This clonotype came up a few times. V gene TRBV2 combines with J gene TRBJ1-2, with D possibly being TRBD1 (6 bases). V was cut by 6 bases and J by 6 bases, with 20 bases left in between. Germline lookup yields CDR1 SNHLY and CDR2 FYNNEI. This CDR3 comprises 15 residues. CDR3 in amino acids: CASRDGTSFFDGYTF. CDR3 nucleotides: TGTGCCAGCAGGGACGGGACATCATTTTTCGATGGCTACACCTTC.

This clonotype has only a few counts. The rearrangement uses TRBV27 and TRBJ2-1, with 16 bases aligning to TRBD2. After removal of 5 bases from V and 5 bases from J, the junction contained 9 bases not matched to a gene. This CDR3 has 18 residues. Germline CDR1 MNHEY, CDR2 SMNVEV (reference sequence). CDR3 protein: CASSPAGLAGGPDNEQFF. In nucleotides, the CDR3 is TGTGCCAGCAGTCCCGCGGGACTAGCGGGAGGGCCCGACAATGAGCAGTTCTTC.

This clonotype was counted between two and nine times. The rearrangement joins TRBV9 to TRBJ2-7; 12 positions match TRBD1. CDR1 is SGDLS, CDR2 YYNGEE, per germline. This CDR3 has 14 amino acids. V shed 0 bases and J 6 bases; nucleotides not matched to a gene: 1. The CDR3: CASSVGDRGLEQYF. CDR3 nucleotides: TGTGCCAGCAGCGTAGGGGACAGGGGGCTCGAGCAGTACTTC.

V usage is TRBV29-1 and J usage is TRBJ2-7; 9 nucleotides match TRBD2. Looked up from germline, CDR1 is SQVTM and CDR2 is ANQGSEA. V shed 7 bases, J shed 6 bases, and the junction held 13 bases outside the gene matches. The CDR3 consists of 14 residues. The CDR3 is CSAGTSRIVSEQYF. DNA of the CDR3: TGCAGCGCTGGGACTAGCAGGATAGTTTCCGAGCAGTACTTC.

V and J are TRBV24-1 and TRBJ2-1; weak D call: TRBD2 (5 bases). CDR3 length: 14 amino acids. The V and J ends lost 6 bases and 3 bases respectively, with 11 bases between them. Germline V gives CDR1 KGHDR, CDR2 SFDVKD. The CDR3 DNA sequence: TGTGCCACCAGTTCCCCCGGGGACTACAATGAGCAGTTCTTC. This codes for CATSSPGDYNEQFF.

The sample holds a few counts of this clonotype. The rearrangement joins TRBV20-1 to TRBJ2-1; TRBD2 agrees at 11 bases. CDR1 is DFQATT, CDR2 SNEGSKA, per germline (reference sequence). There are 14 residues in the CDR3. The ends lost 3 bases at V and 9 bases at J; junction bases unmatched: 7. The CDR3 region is CSARPPGTSGEQFF. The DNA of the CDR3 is TGCAGTGCTAGGCCGCCAGGGACTAGCGGTGAGCAGTTCTTC.

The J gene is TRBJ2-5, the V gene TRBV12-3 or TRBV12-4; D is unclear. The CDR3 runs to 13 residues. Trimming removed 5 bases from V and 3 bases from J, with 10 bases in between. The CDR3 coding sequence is TGTGCCAGCAGTGGGCTCGGAAAAGAGACCCAGTACTTC. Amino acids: CASSGLGKETQYF.

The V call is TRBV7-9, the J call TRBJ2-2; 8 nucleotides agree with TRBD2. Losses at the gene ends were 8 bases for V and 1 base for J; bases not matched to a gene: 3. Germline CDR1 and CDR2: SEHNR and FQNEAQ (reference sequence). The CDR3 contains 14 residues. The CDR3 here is CASGGGLNTGELFF. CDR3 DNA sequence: TGTGCCAGCGGCGGGGGGCTGAACACCGGGGAGCTGTTTTTT.

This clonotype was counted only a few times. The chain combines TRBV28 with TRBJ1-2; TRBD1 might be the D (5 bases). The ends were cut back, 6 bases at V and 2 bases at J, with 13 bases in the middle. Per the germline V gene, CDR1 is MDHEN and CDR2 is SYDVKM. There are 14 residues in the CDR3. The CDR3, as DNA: TGTGCCAGCAGCGGAGGACATATCAACTATGGCTACACCTTC. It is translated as CASSGGHINYGYTF.

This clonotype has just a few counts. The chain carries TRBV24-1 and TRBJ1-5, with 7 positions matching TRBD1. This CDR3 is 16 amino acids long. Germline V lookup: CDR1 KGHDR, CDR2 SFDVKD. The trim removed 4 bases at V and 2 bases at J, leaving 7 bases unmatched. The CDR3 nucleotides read TGTGCCACCAGTGACACCAGACAGGGTGGCAATCAGCCCCAGCATTTT. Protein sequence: CATSDTRQGGNQPQHF.

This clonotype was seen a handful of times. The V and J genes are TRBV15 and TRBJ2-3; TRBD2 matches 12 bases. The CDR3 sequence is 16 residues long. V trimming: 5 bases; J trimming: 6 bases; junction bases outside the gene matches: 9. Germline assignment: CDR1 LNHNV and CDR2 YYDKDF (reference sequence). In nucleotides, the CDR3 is TGTGCCACCAGCCAGGCTCTAGCGGGAGGGGAGGATACGCAGTATTTT. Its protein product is CATSQALAGGEDTQYF.

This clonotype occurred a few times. In DNA, the CDR3 is TGTGCCAGCAGCCAAGATGGGGCCTCACTATGGGGCTACACCTTC. It codes for CASSQDGASLWGYTF. The chain joins TRBV4-2 to TRBJ1-2; weak D call: TRBD1 (5 bases). V was clipped by 0 bases and J by 8 bases, with 16 bases between them. The CDR3 has 15 amino acids. In germline, CDR1 is LGHNA, CDR2 YNFKEQ.